This TCR beta chain was sequenced for a study of shared clonotypes between healthy human individuals. In the study overall: A donor's plate count was three for CD4 naive and three for CD4 memory; CD8 naive had two and CD8 memory one.

Study-level points and caveats: Generally, naive subsets came out with larger estimated richness than memory subsets.

Deep-level assay runs were performed. The data were produced by immunoSEQ multiplex PCR, yet TCRdb's version contains in-frame clones alone and is incomplete. The data show approximately 2,000,000 clones, about 94% seen once. CD8 cells regarded as naive lacked CD45RO, were positively chosen for CCR7, and omitted terminally differentiated effector memory CD45RA+ cells. Of note for this clone: No antigen is known for it. The same CDR3 can be traced to other DNA sequences in this sample.

V was trimmed by 1 base and J by 4 bases, leaving 6 bases between them. The CDR3 sequence is 13 residues long. Germline CDR1 and CDR2: SEHNR and FQNEAQ (reference sequence). The TCR sequence derives from a man between 18 and 29 years old in good health. Some clones in this sample may be carry-over from other donors' samples. The chain combines TRBV7-9 with TRBJ2-3; D unresolved. The sequenced sample consisted of naive CD8+ T cells from PBMCs. This CDR3 reads CASSLDRADTQYF. The CDR3 coding sequence is TGTGCCAGCAGCTTAGATCGGGCAGATACGCAGTATTTT.